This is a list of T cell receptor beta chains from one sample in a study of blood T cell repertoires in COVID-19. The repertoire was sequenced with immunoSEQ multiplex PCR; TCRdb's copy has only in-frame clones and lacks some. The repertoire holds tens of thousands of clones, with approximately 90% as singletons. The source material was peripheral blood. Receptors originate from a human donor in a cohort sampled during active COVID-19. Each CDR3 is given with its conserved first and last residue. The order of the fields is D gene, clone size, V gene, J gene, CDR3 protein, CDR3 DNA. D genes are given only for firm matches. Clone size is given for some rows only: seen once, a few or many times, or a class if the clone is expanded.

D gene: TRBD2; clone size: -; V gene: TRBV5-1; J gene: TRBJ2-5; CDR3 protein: CASRTSPGETQYF; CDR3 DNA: TGCGCCAGTAGGACTAGCCCGGGGGAGACCCAGTACTTC
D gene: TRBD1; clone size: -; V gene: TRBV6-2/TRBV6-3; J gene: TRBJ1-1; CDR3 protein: CASSFKRGQANTEAFF; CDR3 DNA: TGTGCCAGCAGTTTTAAGAGAGGACAGGCAAACACTGAAGCTTTCTTT
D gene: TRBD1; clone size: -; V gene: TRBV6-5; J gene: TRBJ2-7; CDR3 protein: CASSPWDRSHYEQYF; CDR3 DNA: TGTGCCAGCAGCCCCTGGGACAGGTCCCACTACGAGCAGTACTTC
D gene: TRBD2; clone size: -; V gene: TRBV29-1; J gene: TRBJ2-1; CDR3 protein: CSAGLATGEQFF; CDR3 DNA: TGCAGCGCGGGACTAGCGACTGGAGAGCAGTTCTTC
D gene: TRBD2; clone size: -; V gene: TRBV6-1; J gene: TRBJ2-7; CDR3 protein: CASSASSGSSVYEQYF; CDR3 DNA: TGTGCCAGCAGTGCGTCTAGCGGGAGTAGCGTTTACGAGCAGTACTTC
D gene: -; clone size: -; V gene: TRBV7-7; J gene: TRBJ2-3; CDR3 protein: CASSAGTLSTDTQYF; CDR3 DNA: TGTGCCAGCAGCGCCGGGACATTGAGCACAGATACGCAGTATTTT
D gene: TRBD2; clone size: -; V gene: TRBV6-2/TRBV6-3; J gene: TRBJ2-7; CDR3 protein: CASSYSLGSGSVEQYF; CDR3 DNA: TGTGCCAGCAGTTACTCGCTTGGTAGCGGGAGTGTCGAGCAGTACTTC
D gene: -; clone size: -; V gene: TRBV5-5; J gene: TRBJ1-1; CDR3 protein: CASSGSTLLNTEAFF; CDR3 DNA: TGTGCCAGCAGCGGTTCTACCCTACTTAACACTGAAGCTTTCTTT
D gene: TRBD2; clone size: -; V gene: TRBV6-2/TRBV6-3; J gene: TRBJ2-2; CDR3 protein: CASSLAGDGTGELFF; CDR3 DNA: TGTGCCAGCAGTTTAGCGGGAGACGGCACCGGGGAGCTGTTTTTT
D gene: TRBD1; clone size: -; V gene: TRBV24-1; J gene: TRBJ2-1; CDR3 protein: CATSDLGTANNEQFF; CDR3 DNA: TGTGCCACCAGTGATTTGGGGACAGCAAACAATGAGCAGTTCTTC
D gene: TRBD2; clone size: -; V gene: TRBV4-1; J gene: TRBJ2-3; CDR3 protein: CASSQGLAGGTSTDTQYF; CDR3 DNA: TGCGCCAGCAGCCAAGGCCTAGCGGGTGGTACTAGCACAGATACGCAGTATTTT
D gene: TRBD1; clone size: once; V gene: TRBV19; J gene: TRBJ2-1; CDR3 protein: CASSKARQGLGNEQFF; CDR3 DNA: TGTGCCAGTAGTAAAGCTCGACAGGGTCTTGGCAATGAGCAGTTCTTC
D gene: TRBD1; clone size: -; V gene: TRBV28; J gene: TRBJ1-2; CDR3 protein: CASSRDSYYGYTF; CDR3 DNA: TGTGCCAGCAGTAGGGACAGTTACTATGGCTACACCTTC
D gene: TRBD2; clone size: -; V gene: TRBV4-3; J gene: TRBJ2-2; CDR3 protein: CASSQGTSGSTGELFF; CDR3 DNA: TGCGCCAGCAGCCAAGGGACTAGCGGGAGCACGGGGGAGCTGTTTTTT
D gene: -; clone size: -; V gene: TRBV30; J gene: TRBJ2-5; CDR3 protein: CAWSRKGRNQETQYF; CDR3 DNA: TGTGCCTGGAGTCGTAAGGGGAGGAACCAAGAGACCCAGTACTTC
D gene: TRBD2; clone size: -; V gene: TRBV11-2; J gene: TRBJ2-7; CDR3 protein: CASSLDSAASGSPYEQYF; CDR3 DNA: TGTGCCAGCAGCTTAGATAGCGCGGCTAGCGGGAGTCCCTACGAGCAGTACTTC
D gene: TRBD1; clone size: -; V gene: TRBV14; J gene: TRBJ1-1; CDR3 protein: CASSQARGAGTEAFF; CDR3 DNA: TGTGCCAGCAGCCAAGCCAGGGGGGCGGGAACTGAAGCTTTCTTT
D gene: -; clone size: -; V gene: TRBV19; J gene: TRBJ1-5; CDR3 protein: CASSIGQSDQPQHF; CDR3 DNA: TGTGCCAGTAGTATAGGACAGTCAGATCAGCCCCAGCATTTT
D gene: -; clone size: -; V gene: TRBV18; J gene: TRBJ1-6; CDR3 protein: CASSPRGDFLSPLHF; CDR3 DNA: TGTGCCAGCTCACCACGGGGAGATTTCCTTTCACCCCTCCACTTT
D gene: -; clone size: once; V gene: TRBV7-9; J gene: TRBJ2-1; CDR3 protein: CASSPHRLSYNEQFF; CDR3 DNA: TGTGCCAGCAGCCCACACAGGCTCTCCTACAATGAGCAGTTCTTC
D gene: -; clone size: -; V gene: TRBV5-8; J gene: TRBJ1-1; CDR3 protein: CASSLVTEAFF; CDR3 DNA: TGTGCCAGCAGCTTGGTAACTGAAGCTTTCTTT
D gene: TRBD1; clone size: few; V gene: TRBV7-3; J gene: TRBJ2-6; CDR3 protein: CASSLRTVTPGQGADGANVLTF; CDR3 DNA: TGTGCCAGCAGCTTACGGACAGTTACTCCGGGACAGGGGGCGGATGGGGCCAACGTCCTGACTTTC
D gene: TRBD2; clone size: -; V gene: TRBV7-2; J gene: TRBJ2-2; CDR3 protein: CASSRRTSGTTGELFF; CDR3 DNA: TGTGCCAGCAGCCGCCGGACTAGCGGGACCACCGGGGAGCTGTTTTTT
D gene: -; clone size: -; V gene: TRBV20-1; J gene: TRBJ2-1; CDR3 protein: CSASGTNSYNEQFF; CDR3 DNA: TGCAGTGCTAGTGGGACAAACTCCTACAATGAGCAGTTCTTC
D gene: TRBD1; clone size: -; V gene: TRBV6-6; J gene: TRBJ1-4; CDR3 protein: CASSPPWDRVFIEKLFF; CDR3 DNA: TGTGCCAGCAGTCCCCCGTGGGACAGGGTTTTTATTGAAAAACTGTTTTTT
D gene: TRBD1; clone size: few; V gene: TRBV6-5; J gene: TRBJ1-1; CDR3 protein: CASSKRGQVVTEAFF; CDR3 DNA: TGTGCCAGCAGCAAAAGGGGACAGGTCGTGACTGAAGCTTTCTTT
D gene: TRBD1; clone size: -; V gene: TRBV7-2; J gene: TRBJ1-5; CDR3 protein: CASSLGPDRAQPQHF; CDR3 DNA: TGTGCCAGCAGCTTAGGACCTGACAGGGCACAGCCCCAGCATTTT
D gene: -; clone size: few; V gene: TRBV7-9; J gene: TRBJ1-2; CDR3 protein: CASSLEALRGPNYGYTF; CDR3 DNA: TGTGCCAGCAGCTTAGAGGCCCTAAGGGGTCCTAACTATGGCTACACCTTC
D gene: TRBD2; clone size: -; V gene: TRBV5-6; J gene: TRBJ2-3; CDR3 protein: CASSLRTSGASTDTQYF; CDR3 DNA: TGTGCCAGCAGCTTACGGACTAGCGGGGCTAGCACAGATACGCAGTATTTT
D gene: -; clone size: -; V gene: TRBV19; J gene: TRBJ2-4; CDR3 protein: CASSIGTLAKNIQYF; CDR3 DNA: TGTGCCAGTAGTATAGGGACACTAGCCAAAAACATTCAGTACTTC
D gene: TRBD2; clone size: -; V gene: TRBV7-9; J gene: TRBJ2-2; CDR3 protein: CASSLAGQRETTGELFF; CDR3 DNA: TGTGCCAGCAGCTTAGCTGGGCAGCGGGAGACGACCGGGGAGCTGTTTTTT